This passage covers 19 T cell receptor beta chains from one sample sequenced in a study of shared clonotypes between healthy human individuals. Some clones are missing from TCRdb's copy, which holds only in-frame ones; the method was immunoSEQ multiplex PCR. The sample consists of roughly 320,000 clones, roughly 84% of them appearing once. The sequenced material came from memory CD8+ T cells sorted from blood. Subset: CD45RO+ cells pooled with CCR7-negative TemRA cells. These receptors were taken from a man younger than 35 in good health.

The rearrangement joins TRBV7-2 to TRBJ2-7; maybe TRBD2 (5 bases). Germline CDR1 SGHTA, CDR2 FQGNSA. The CDR3 sequence is 14 residues long. Deletions cut 4 bases from V and 5 bases from J, with 15 bases between. The CDR3, as DNA: TGTGCCAGCAGCTCCCTGAATCTAGCAAACGAGCAGTACTTC. Translating it yields CASSSLNLANEQYF.

The J gene is TRBJ1-5, the V gene TRBV12-5, with D maybe TRBD1 (5 bases). Germline CDR1 reads LGHNT; CDR2 reads FRNRAP. This CDR3 is 17 amino acids long. Trimming stripped 5 bases from V and 5 bases from J, with 22 bases between. In nucleotides, the CDR3 is TGTGCTAGTGGTACCCCCGGAATAGGGGTTTTGGATCAGCCCCAGCATTTT. As protein: CASGTPGIGVLDQPQHF. Together with reference TRBV12-5 and TRBJ1-5, the CDR3 gives the full variable domain: DARVTQTPRHKVTEMGQEVTMRCQPILGHNTVFWYRQTMMQGLELLAYFRNRAPLDDSGMPKDRFSAEMPDATLATLKIQPSEPRDSAVYFCASGTPGIGVLDQPQHFGDGTRLSIL.

As DNA, the CDR3 is TGTGCCCGATCGGACGGATCCCGATACAATGAGCAGTTCTTC. Its translation is CARSDGSRYNEQFF. The rearrangement links TRBV2 to TRBJ2-1; D remains ambiguous. CDR3 size: 14 residues. Germline assignment: CDR1 SNHLY and CDR2 FYNNEI. V was pared by 11 bases and J by 4 bases, with 18 bases between.

The sample holds many counts of this clone. V is TRBV27 and J is TRBJ1-3; D is unresolved. Germline V CDR1 and CDR2: MNHEY, SMNVEV (reference sequence). The length of the CDR3 is 14 residues. Trimming cost V 5 bases and J 2 bases, with 10 bases left between them. The CDR3 bases are TGTGCCAGCAGTCCCCTCGGTCCTGGAAACACCATATATTTT. Amino acid sequence: CASSPLGPGNTIYF.

CDR3 DNA: TGCGCCAGCAGCCAAGGCGACAGGGGATACGAGCAGTACTTC. Its protein is CASSQGDRGYEQYF. V is TRBV4-3 and J is TRBJ2-7; 8 bases line up with TRBD1. This CDR3 comprises 14 residues. With 1 base clipped from V and 4 bases from J, the junction kept 3 bases outside the gene matches. Per the germline V gene, CDR1 is LGHNA and CDR2 is YSLEER.

This chain connects TRBV7-2 to TRBJ2-4, with TRBD2 as a possible D gene (5 bases). The V gene lost 1 base and the J gene lost 7 bases, with 17 bases spanning the gap. Germline-derived CDR1 and CDR2 are SGHTA and FQGNSA. The CDR3 spans 16 residues. The CDR3 sequence is CASSLVIGRRWNIQYF. DNA of the CDR3: TGTGCCAGCAGCTTAGTTATCGGCAGGAGGTGGAACATTCAGTACTTC.

This clone was found once. The chain is built from TRBV27 and TRBJ2-1; 8 nucleotides agree with TRBD2. CDR3 size: 17 residues. The germline CDR1 and CDR2 sequences are MNHEY and SMNVEV (reference sequence). V was pared by 0 bases and J by 2 bases, with 6 bases of the junction left unmatched. DNA for the CDR3: TGTGCCAGCAGTTTATCGCTAGCGGGTAGTCCCTACAATGAGCAGTTCTTC. Encoded protein: CASSLSLAGSPYNEQFF.

The rearrangement links TRBV9 to TRBJ1-2, with D possibly being TRBD1 (6 bases). This CDR3 has 13 residues. Germline V gene lookup returns CDR1 SGDLS and CDR2 YYNGEE. Trimming cost V 5 bases and J 6 bases, with 14 bases left between them. CDR3 sequence: CASRILEGDGYTF. Here the CDR3 DNA reads TGTGCCAGCAGGATCCTTGAGGGGGATGGCTACACCTTC.

The chain recombines TRBV11-2 with TRBJ2-3; no firm D call. This CDR3 contains 14 residues. Germline V gene lookup returns CDR1 SGHAT and CDR2 FQNNGV. V dropped 0 bases and J dropped 4 bases, with 8 bases sitting between them. CDR3 DNA sequence: TGTGCCAGCAGCTTAGATGTCGGTCCAGATACGCAGTATTTT. Protein sequence: CASSLDVGPDTQYF. The whole variable domain, remainder taken from reference TRBV11-2 and TRBJ2-3, is EAGVAQSPRYKIIEKRQSVAFWCNPISGHATLYWYQQILGQGPKLLIQFQNNGVVDDSQLPKDRFSAERLKGVDSTLKIQPAKLEDSAVYLCASSLDVGPDTQYFGPGTRLTVL.

The chain joins TRBV5-1 to TRBJ2-7; perhaps TRBD2 as D (5 bases). CDR3 length: 13 residues. Deletions cut 0 bases from V and 5 bases from J, with 9 bases between. CDR1 is SGHRS and CDR2 is YFSETQ in the germline V gene. In nucleotides, the CDR3 is TGCGCCAGCAGCTTGGGGCCGGGGAACGAGCAGTACTTC. It translates to CASSLGPGNEQYF.

This sequence joins TRBV9 and TRBJ2-2, with unresolved D. CDR1 is SGDLS and CDR2 is YYNGEE in the germline V gene. CDR3 length: 10 amino acids. The V end was cut by 7 bases, the J end by 4 bases, with 2 bases between. The CDR3 DNA sequence: TGTGCCAGCCTCACCGGGGAGCTGTTTTTT. Its protein product is CASLTGELFF. The entire variable domain, with the rest obtained from reference TRBV9 and TRBJ2-2, is as follows: DSGVTQTPKHLITATGQRVTLRCSPRSGDLSVYWYQQSLDQGLQFLIQYYNGEERAKGNILERFSAQQFPDLHSELNLSSLELGDSALYFCASLTGELFFGEGSRLTVL.

The chain joins TRBV6-5 to TRBJ2-1; 7 nucleotides match TRBD2. The V gene end was trimmed by 6 bases and the J gene end by 5 bases; junction bases not matched to a gene: 4. This CDR3 comprises 13 residues. Looked up from germline, CDR1 is MNHEY and CDR2 is SVGAGI. The CDR3 coding sequence is TGTGCCAGCAGCCTAGCGGAAAACAATGAGCAGTTCTTC. It specifies CASSLAENNEQFF.

The chain has TRBV30 and TRBJ1-2; 8 bases map to TRBD1. Trimming took 3 bases from V and 0 from J; bases not matched to a gene: 0. The germline CDR1 and CDR2 sequences are GTSNPN and SVGIG (reference sequence). This CDR3 spans 13 amino acids. CDR3 nucleotides: TGTGCCTGGAGGGACAGGGCTAACTATGGCTACACCTTC. Its translation: CAWRDRANYGYTF.

The V and J genes are TRBV2 and TRBJ2-3; a possible D gene is TRBD1 (5 bases). The length of the CDR3 is 14 residues. V was pared by 4 bases and J by 4 bases, with 12 bases between. Germline lookup yields CDR1 SNHLY and CDR2 FYNNEI. The CDR3 sequence: CASSGHGQADTQYF. The CDR3 nucleotides are TGTGCCAGCAGTGGGCACGGACAAGCAGATACGCAGTATTTT.

J is TRBJ2-7 and V is TRBV29-1, with D possibly being TRBD1 or TRBD2 (7 bases each). The CDR3 consists of 14 residues. Germline V lookup: CDR1 SQVTM, CDR2 ANQGSEA. The ends were cut back, 1 base at V and 4 bases at J, with 14 bases in the middle. CDR3 bases: TGCAGCGTTGAAGGGGAGGGGGCACCGTACGAGCAGTACTTC. It yields the protein CSVEGEGAPYEQYF.

In the case of this clone: One base away lies a much larger clone, so this may be a sequencing read error. The chain recombines TRBV5-6 with TRBJ1-1; D is unclear. There are 13 residues in the CDR3. V lost 2 bases and J 1 base, leaving 6 bases between the germline ends. Germline-derived CDR1 and CDR2 are SGHDT and YYEEEE. CDR3 in amino acids: CASSFGPNTEAFF. CDR3 DNA: TGTGCCAGCAGCTTCGGGCCGAACACTGAAGCTTTCTTT.

The chain joins TRBV6-5 to TRBJ1-5; 8 bases fit TRBD1. CDR3 length: 15 amino acids. The V gene end was trimmed by 6 bases and the J gene end by 4 bases; junction bases not matched to a gene: 8. Germline CDR1 MNHEY, CDR2 SVGAGI. Here the CDR3 DNA reads TGTGCCAGCAGCCCGACAGGGGAGAGAAATCAGCCCCAGCATTTT. This sequence encodes CASSPTGERNQPQHF.

V gene TRBV7-9 combines with J gene TRBJ1-1; 7 positions match TRBD1. Germline-derived CDR1 and CDR2 are SEHNR and FQNEAQ (reference sequence). V lost 9 bases and J lost 2; bases outside the gene matches: 6. This CDR3 spans 13 amino acids. The CDR3 loop is CASFGQANTEAFF. Here the CDR3 DNA reads TGTGCCAGTTTTGGACAGGCCAACACTGAAGCTTTCTTT.

The V and J genes are TRBV7-3 and TRBJ1-5; D might be TRBD1 (6 bases). Germline V gene data show CDR1 as SGHTA and CDR2 as FQGTGA. This CDR3 region has 19 residues. V gave up 3 bases and J gave up 2 bases, with 23 bases separating them. CDR3 coding DNA: TGTGCCAGCAGCTTTAGGAGTATGTCGGGGGCTGTTGGCAATCAGCCCCAGCATTTT. This translates into CASSFRSMSGAVGNQPQHF.